Each of the 27 T cell receptor beta chains below was sequenced from the same sample in a study of shared clonotypes between healthy human individuals. TCRdb keeps only in-frame clones here, not all; method: immunoSEQ multiplex PCR. The top ten hold less than 0.55% of the sample, which has about 1.5 million clones, 95% to 99% seen once. The sequencing input was naive CD4+ T cells sorted from blood. Described subset: CD45RA+ positively selected. Receptors were obtained from a young man in good health.

J is TRBJ2-7 and V is TRBV14; D not resolved. This CDR3 contains 14 residues. V shed 0 bases and J shed 6 bases, with 12 bases lying between them. CDR1 and CDR2 from the germline V gene are SGHDN and FVKESK. The CDR3 DNA is TGTGCCAGCAGCCAAGATCTCCCACCGAGCGAGCAGTACTTC. It is translated as CASSQDLPPSEQYF.

CDR3 nucleotides: TGTGCCACCAGCAAACCGACTAGCGGGAGGGCAGATACGCAGTATTTT. It is translated as CATSKPTSGRADTQYF. The V gene is TRBV15, the J gene TRBJ2-3, with 14 nucleotides matching TRBD2. The junction had 4 bases not matched to a gene; V was cut back by 4 bases and J by 4 bases. The CDR3 contains 16 residues. CDR1 and CDR2 from the germline V gene are LNHNV and YYDKDF (reference sequence).

A note on this clone: Other DNA sequences from this sample encode an identical CDR3 as well. The chain carries TRBV10-3 and TRBJ1-4, with unresolved D. V was cut by 4 bases and J by 7 bases, with 4 bases left in between. The CDR3 is made up of 11 amino acids. Germline lookup yields CDR1 ENHRY and CDR2 SYGVKD. For the CDR3, the DNA is TGTGCCATCAGTGGGGGTGAAAAACTGTTTTTT. Protein: CAISGGEKLFF.

The chain employs TRBV2 and TRBJ1-5; D may be TRBD1 (5 bases). This CDR3 contains 13 residues. Between the trimmed V and J ends, which lost 5 bases and 4 bases, there was a span of 9 bases. Per the germline V gene, CDR1 is SNHLY and CDR2 is FYNNEI. In DNA form, the CDR3 reads TGTGCCAGCAGTCTCAGGGAGAATCAGCCCCAGCATTTT. This gives the protein CASSLRENQPQHF.

The chain recombines TRBV4-1 with TRBJ1-2; D possibly corresponds to TRBD1 (5 bases). The CDR3 spans 15 residues. V was trimmed by 0 bases and J by 9 bases, leaving 17 bases between them. Germline-derived CDR1 and CDR2 are MGHRA and YSYEKL. The CDR3 protein is CASSQDSGGGMSYTF. The CDR3 bases are TGCGCCAGCAGCCAAGACAGTGGGGGTGGGATGAGCTACACCTTC.

This sequence joins TRBV18 and TRBJ2-4; tentatively, D is TRBD1 (5 bases). Germline V lookup: CDR1 KGHSH, CDR2 LQKENI. The CDR3 is 15 amino acids. V was pared by 4 bases and J by 0 bases, with 10 bases between. The CDR3 DNA is TGTGCCAGCTCACAGACAGTGGGAGCCAAAAACATTCAGTACTTC. This sequence encodes CASSQTVGAKNIQYF.

This clone was observed a single time. The gene calls are TRBV29-1 and TRBJ1-1; perhaps TRBD1 as D (6 bases). The V end lost 7 bases, the J end lost 1 base, and 10 bases lay between the germline ends. Germline CDR1 SQVTM, CDR2 ANQGSEA. The CDR3 covers 12 residues. CDR3 bases: TGCAGCGCCAGGACAGCGAACACTGAAGCTTTCTTT. Protein sequence: CSARTANTEAFF.

The chain joins TRBV11-3 to TRBJ2-7; 10 bases map to TRBD1. The CDR3 has 13 amino acids. V lost 8 bases and J lost 11; bases outside the gene matches: 12. Germline V lookup: CDR1 SGHNT, CDR2 YENEEA. CDR3 in DNA: TGTGCCAGCTCCCGGACAGGGGGGCGGGAAAAGTACTTC. Protein sequence: CASSRTGGREKYF.

The chain combines TRBV11-1 with TRBJ2-1, with D perhaps TRBD1 (6 bases). V was trimmed by 1 base and J by 1 base, leaving 11 bases between them. From germline, CDR1 is SGHAT and CDR2 FQDESV (reference sequence). The CDR3 runs to 16 residues. CDR3 in DNA: TGTGCCAGCAGCTTAGACAGGGCTACTTCCTACAATGAGCAGTTCTTC. The encoded protein is CASSLDRATSYNEQFF.

The V and J genes are TRBV19 and TRBJ2-3, with D possibly TRBD1 on 6 matching bases. The CDR3 contains 15 residues. V was trimmed by 6 bases and J by 0 bases, leaving 13 bases between them. CDR1 is LNHDA and CDR2 is SQIVND in the germline V gene (reference sequence). The CDR3 reads CASRHGTHSTDTQYF. As DNA, the CDR3 is TGTGCCAGTAGACACGGGACACATAGCACAGATACGCAGTATTTT.

About this clone: Other DNA sequences of this sample code for an identical CDR3. The J gene is TRBJ2-5, the V gene TRBV21-1. TRBV21-1 is a known pseudogene. The CDR3 has 11 amino acids. This CDR3 is CASSKGETQYF. CDR3 nucleotide sequence: TGTGCCAGCAGCAAGGGGGAGACCCAGTACTTC.

This clone was detected once. This chain uses TRBV6-1 with TRBJ2-7, with TRBD1 matching over 7 bases. With 1 base clipped from V and 8 bases from J, the junction kept 8 bases outside the gene matches. CDR1 is MNHNS, CDR2 SASEGT, per germline. This CDR3 region has 14 residues. The CDR3 is CASSEEPRQGKQYF. The CDR3 region has the DNA TGTGCCAGCAGTGAAGAGCCCAGACAGGGTAAGCAGTACTTC.

In this sample, this clone turned up once. The genes are TRBV28 and TRBJ2-5; 8 bases agree with TRBD2. The CDR3 is 17 residues long. Germline-derived CDR1 and CDR2 are MDHEN and SYDVKM. V shed 5 bases, J shed 1 base, and the junction held 12 bases outside the gene matches. The CDR3 DNA sequence: TGTGCCAGCAGTCCGCAATTCGGGAGGGCTGGCCAAGAGACCCAGTACTTC. Translation gives CASSPQFGRAGQETQYF.

The V call is TRBV19, the J call TRBJ2-3; TRBD1 matches at 10 bases. CDR3 size: 16 residues. The V segment lost 6 bases and the J segment 4 bases; nucleotides outside the gene matches: 10. CDR1 and CDR2 from the germline V gene are LNHDA and SQIVND (reference sequence). CDR3 nucleotides: TGTGCCAGTAGCCGCGCGGACAGGGGGGGCGCAGATACGCAGTATTTT. It is translated as CASSRADRGGADTQYF.

The V call is TRBV2, the J call TRBJ2-1; D is possibly TRBD2 (6 bases). This CDR3 contains 15 residues. Germline V gene data show CDR1 as SNHLY and CDR2 as FYNNEI. The V end lost 2 bases, the J end lost 4 bases, and 12 bases lay between the germline ends. The CDR3 bases are TGTGCCAGCAGTGAATTAAGTAGCGGTTACAATGAGCAGTTCTTC. Its protein product is CASSELSSGYNEQFF.

This sequence joins TRBV5-6 and TRBJ2-1; D unclear. The length of the CDR3 is 15 residues. From germline, CDR1 is SGHDT and CDR2 YYEEEE. The germline V and J ends were trimmed by 0 bases and 0 bases, with 7 bases remaining between them. The CDR3 DNA reads as TGTGCCAGCAGCTTGGATGGAAACTCCTACAATGAGCAGTTCTTC. Its protein is CASSLDGNSYNEQFF. The variable domain in full, completed from reference TRBV5-6 and TRBJ2-1, reads DAGVTQSPTHLIKTRGQQVTLRCSPKSGHDTVSWYQQALGQGPQFIFQYYEEEERQRGNFPDRFSGHQFPNYSSELNVNALLLGDSALYLCASSLDGNSYNEQFFGPGTRLTVL.

V is TRBV18 and J is TRBJ2-3; tentative D call: TRBD1 (5 bases). Germline CDR1 KGHSH, CDR2 LQKENI. V lost 4 bases and J lost 4, with 15 bases in between. The CDR3 spans 15 residues. DNA of the CDR3: TGTGCCAGCTCACGCCGGCCACAGGTTCCAGATACGCAGTATTTT. This codes for CASSRRPQVPDTQYF. The full variable domain, completed using reference TRBV18 and TRBJ2-3, is NAGVMQNPRHLVRRRGQEARLRCSPMKGHSHVYWYRQLPEEGLKFMVYLQKENIIDESGMPKERFSAEFPKEGPSILRIQQVVRGDSAAYFCASSRRPQVPDTQYFGPGTRLTVL.

V gene TRBV5-6 combines with J gene TRBJ2-7; D gene unclear. Trimming took 5 bases from V and 5 from J, leaving 20 bases between them. This CDR3 is 15 amino acids long. CDR1 is SGHDT and CDR2 is YYEEEE in the germline V gene. The CDR3 DNA reads as TGTGCCAGCAGACCCTTCGGCCCCGGTTCCCACGAGCAGTACTTC. This translates into CASRPFGPGSHEQYF.

This clone was seen only once. The chain combines TRBV7-2 with TRBJ2-7; the D is unclear. V was shortened by 0 bases and J by 9 bases, with 15 bases between the two germline ends. Per germline, CDR1 SGHTA and CDR2 FQGNSA. The CDR3 consists of 14 residues. The CDR3 nucleotides are TGTGCCAGCAGCTTAGCCGACTCGGCTGGCGGGCAGTACTTC. This gives the protein CASSLADSAGGQYF.

The chain is built from TRBV7-2 and TRBJ1-1; D is unclear. Germline CDR1 reads SGHTA; CDR2 reads FQGNSA. V dropped 1 base and J dropped 1 base, with 10 bases sitting between them. The CDR3 spans 15 residues. CDR3 sequence: CASSLVVQQNTEAFF. The DNA for the CDR3 is TGTGCCAGCAGCTTAGTAGTACAGCAGAACACTGAAGCTTTCTTT.

This chain uses TRBV7-2 with TRBJ2-1, with 9 bases that match TRBD2. V was pared by 5 bases and J by 6 bases, with 8 bases of the junction left unmatched. The CDR3 sequence is 15 residues long. The germline gives CDR1 SGHTA, CDR2 FQGNSA. The chain's CDR3 is CASSDSGSGGNEQFF. DNA of the CDR3: TGTGCCAGCAGCGATAGCGGGAGCGGGGGCAATGAGCAGTTCTTC.

The chain employs TRBV5-1 and TRBJ2-3, with TRBD2 matching 9 bases. V lost 0 bases, J lost 3 bases, and 5 bases stayed unmatched. There are 16 residues in the CDR3. Per germline, CDR1 SGHRS and CDR2 YFSETQ. As DNA, the CDR3 is TGCGCCAGCAGCTTGGGGGCGGGAGGGCCAACAGATACGCAGTATTTT. This sequence encodes CASSLGAGGPTDTQYF. The entire variable domain, with the rest obtained from reference TRBV5-1 and TRBJ2-3, is as follows: KAGVTQTPRYLIKTRGQQVTLSCSPISGHRSVSWYQQTPGQGLQFLFEYFSETQRNKGNFPGRFSGRQFSNSRSEMNVSTLELGDSALYLCASSLGAGGPTDTQYFGPGTRLTVL.

This sequence joins TRBV6-5 and TRBJ1-2, with D possibly TRBD1 on 6 matching bases. This CDR3 contains 12 residues. CDR1 and CDR2 from the germline V gene are MNHEY and SVGAGI. CDR3 sequence reads: CATRGGGYGYTF. The CDR3 nucleotides are TGTGCGACGAGGGGGGGCGGCTATGGCTACACCTTC.

This sequence joins TRBV10-3 and TRBJ1-5; D remains ambiguous. V dropped 7 bases and J dropped 5 bases, with 15 bases sitting between them. CDR1 is ENHRY, CDR2 SYGVKD, per germline. The CDR3 loop spans 14 amino acids. Here the CDR3 DNA reads TGTGCCATCAACCCGGACGGGTACTATCAGCCCCAGCATTTT. Translation: CAINPDGYYQPQHF.

The chain joins TRBV27 to TRBJ2-6; D is ambiguous. Per germline, CDR1 MNHEY and CDR2 SMNVEV (reference sequence). Trimming cost V 5 bases and J 1 base, with 12 bases left between them. The CDR3 runs to 16 residues. CDR3 bases: TGTGCCAGCAGTGCTATGAGGTTATCTGGGGCCAACGTCCTGACTTTC. It yields the protein CASSAMRLSGANVLTF.

The gene calls are TRBV29-1 and TRBJ2-1; D possibly corresponds to TRBD2 (5 bases). From germline, CDR1 is SQVTM and CDR2 ANQGSEA. Trimming cost V 8 bases and J 0 bases, with 8 bases left between them. CDR3 length equals 12 residues. CDR3 nucleotide sequence: TGCAGCATCGGGATCTCCTACAATGAGCAGTTCTTC. Protein sequence: CSIGISYNEQFF.

Concerning this clone itself: Other nucleotide sequences in the sample specify the same CDR3. The chain recombines TRBV11-3 with TRBJ1-1; TRBD1 is a possible D gene (6 bases). Trimming took 2 bases from V and 5 from J, leaving 9 bases between them. This CDR3 region has 13 residues. Germline assignment: CDR1 SGHNT and CDR2 YENEEA. CDR3 nucleotides: TGTGCCAGCAGCTTACTGCAGGGGACTGAAGCTTTCTTT. Translated: CASSLLQGTEAFF.